Included here is one T cell receptor beta chain sequence, with context. No antigen is known for it. The second PCR ran about 6 to 12 cycles with a sample-barcoded 5' primer and J-beta primers. Every sample gave at least 3 million paired-end reads containing CDR3. MiXCR, run by TCRdb on the 5' RACE reads, gives a single entry per CDR3 protein. The table lists about 780,000 distinct CDR3 sequences, 25% to 30% of them singletons. This record comes from a study of blood T cells in healthy people across ages. V was shortened by 3 bases and J by 6 bases, with 15 bases between the two germline ends. Germline CDR1 MDHEN, CDR2 SYDVKM. The CDR3 spans 15 residues. General study points: Per million T cells, TCR beta diversity dropped about linearly as age rose.

These data also formed part of another study, on T cells of mothers and their children. That source reports: A few mothers and their six children, all healthy Caucasians, donated. Whether related or unrelated, pairs show similar shaping of TCR recombination output by thymic selection.

The TCR was taken from a boy between 10 and 17 years old in good health. The chain joins TRBV28 to TRBJ2-1; tentatively, D is TRBD1 (5 bases). The sequenced material came from blood. CDR3 coding DNA: TGTGCCAGCAGTTTTATGGACCGAGACAGCAATGAGCAGTTCTTC. It codes for CASSFMDRDSNEQFF.